The clone carrying this T cell receptor beta chain has a single count. The sample originates from a study of blood T cell repertoires in COVID-19. On the study more broadly: Sites across the United States, Italy and Spain contributed samples from acute and convalescent COVID-19. PBMCs, B-cell-depleted T cells, or T cells provided the cDNA or gDNA that made up the material.

CDR1 SGDLS and CDR2 YYNGEE come from the germline V gene. The V end lost 7 bases, the J end lost 3 bases, and 13 bases lay between the germline ends. The CDR3 has 14 amino acids. Original processing notes: The authors estimated nucleated cell counts from reference gene primer amplification. Clones were read by immunoSEQ multiplex PCR, and TCRdb kept only the in-frame ones, dropping some. From that table come the V and J calls and clone size; the DNA was used to work out D and trimming. In the table there are about 80,000 clones, roughly 80% of which are singletons. This rearrangement joins TRBV9 to TRBJ1-4, with D tentatively TRBD1 (6 bases). The sample comprised peripheral blood. This TCR was sampled from an older woman with acute or convalescent COVID-19. The CDR3 loop reads CASGTGPANEKLFF. Here the CDR3 DNA reads TGTGCCAGCGGCACAGGGCCGGCTAATGAAAAACTGTTTTTT.